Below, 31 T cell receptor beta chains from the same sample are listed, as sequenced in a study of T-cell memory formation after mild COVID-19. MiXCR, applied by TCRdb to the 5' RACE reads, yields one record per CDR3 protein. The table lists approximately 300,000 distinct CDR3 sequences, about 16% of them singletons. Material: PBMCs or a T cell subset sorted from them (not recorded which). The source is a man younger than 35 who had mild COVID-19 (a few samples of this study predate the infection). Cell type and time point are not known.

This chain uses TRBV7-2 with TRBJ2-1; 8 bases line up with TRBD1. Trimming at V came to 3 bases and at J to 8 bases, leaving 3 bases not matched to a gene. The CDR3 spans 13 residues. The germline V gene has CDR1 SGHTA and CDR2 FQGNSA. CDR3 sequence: CASSFGTGDEQFF. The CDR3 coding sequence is TGTGCCAGCAGCTTCGGGACAGGAGATGAGCAGTTCTTC.

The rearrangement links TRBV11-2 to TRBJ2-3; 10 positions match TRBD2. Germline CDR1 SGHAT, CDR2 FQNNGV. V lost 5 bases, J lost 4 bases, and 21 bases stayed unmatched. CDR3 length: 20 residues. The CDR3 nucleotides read TGTGCCAGCAGCCCATACAGAAGTAGCGGGGGGCCAAGACTCGCAGATACGCAGTATTTT. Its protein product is CASSPYRSSGGPRLADTQYF.

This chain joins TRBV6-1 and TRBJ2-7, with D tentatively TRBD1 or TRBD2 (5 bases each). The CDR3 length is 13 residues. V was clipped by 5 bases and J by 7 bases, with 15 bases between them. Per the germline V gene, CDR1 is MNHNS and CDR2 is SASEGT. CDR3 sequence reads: CASSLPVGVEQYV. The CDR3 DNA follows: TGTGCCAGCAGTCTTCCCGTGGGGGTAGAGCAGTACGTC.

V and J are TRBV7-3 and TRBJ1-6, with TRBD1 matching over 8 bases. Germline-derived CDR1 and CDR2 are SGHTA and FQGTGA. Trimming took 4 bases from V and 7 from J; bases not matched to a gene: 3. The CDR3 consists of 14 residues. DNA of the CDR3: TGTGCCAGCAGCTCAGGGGGCGCAAATTCACCCCTCCACTTT. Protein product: CASSSGGANSPLHF.

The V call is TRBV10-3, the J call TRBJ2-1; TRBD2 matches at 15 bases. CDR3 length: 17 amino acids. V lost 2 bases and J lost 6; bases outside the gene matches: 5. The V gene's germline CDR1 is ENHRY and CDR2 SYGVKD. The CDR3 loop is CAISEGLAGGSLNEQFF. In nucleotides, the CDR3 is TGTGCCATCAGTGAGGGACTAGCGGGGGGGTCCCTCAATGAGCAGTTCTTC.

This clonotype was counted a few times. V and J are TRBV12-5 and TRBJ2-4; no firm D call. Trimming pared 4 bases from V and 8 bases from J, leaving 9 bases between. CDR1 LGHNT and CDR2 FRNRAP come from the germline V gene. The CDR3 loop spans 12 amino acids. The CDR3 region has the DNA TGTGCTAGTGGTTATGTTCGGGACATTCAGTACTTC. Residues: CASGYVRDIQYF.

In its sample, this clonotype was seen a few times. The DNA of the CDR3 is TGTGCCAGTAGTCCCCGCGGGGACAGACAGTACTTC. Translation gives CASSPRGDRQYF. The chain carries TRBV19 and TRBJ2-7; tentatively, D is TRBD1 (7 bases). Trimming left V 5 bases short and J 10 bases short, with 15 bases between. The V gene's germline CDR1 is LNHDA and CDR2 SQIVND (reference sequence). CDR3 length: 12 amino acids.

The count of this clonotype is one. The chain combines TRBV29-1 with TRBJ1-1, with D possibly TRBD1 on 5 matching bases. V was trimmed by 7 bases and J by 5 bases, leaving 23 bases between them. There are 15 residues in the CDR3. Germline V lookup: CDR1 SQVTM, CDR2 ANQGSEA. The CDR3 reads CSASGTQEWWTEAFF. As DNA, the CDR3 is TGCAGCGCGTCCGGGACCCAGGAGTGGTGGACTGAAGCTTTCTTT.

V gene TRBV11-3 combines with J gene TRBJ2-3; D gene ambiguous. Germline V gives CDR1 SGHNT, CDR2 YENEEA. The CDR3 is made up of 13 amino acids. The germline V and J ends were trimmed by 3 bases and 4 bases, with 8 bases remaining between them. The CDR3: CASSFRAADTQYF. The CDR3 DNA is TGTGCCAGCAGCTTTAGAGCAGCAGATACGCAGTATTTT.

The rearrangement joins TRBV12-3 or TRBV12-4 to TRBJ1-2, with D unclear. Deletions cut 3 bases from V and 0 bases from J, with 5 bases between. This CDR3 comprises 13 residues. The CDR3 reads CASSFTSNYGYTF. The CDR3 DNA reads TGTGCCAGCAGTTTTACCTCTAACTATGGCTACACCTTC.

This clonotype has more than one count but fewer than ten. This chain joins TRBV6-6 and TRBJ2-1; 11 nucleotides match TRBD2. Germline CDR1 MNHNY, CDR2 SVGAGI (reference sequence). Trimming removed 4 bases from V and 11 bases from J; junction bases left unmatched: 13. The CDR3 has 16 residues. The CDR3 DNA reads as TGTGCCAGCAGTTGGTCGACTAGCGGGGCCCCGGGGCAGCAGTTCTTC. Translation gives CASSWSTSGAPGQQFF.

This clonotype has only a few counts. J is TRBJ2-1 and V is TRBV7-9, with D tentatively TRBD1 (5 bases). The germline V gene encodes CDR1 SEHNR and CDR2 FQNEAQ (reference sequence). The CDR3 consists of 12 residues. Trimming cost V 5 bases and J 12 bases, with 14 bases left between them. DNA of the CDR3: TGTGCCAGCAGCCCACAGGCTGGTGTGCAGTTCTTC. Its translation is CASSPQAGVQFF.

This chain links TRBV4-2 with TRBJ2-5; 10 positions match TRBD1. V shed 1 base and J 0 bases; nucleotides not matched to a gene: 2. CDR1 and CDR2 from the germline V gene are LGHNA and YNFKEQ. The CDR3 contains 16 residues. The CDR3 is CASSQGTGGDQETQYF. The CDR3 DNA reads TGTGCCAGCAGCCAAGGGACAGGGGGTGACCAAGAGACCCAGTACTTC.

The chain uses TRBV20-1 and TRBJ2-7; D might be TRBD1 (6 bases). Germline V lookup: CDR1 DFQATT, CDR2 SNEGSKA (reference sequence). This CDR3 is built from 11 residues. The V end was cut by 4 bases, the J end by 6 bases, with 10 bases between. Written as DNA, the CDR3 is TGCAGTGCTACACAGGGTCCCGAGCAGTACGTC. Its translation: CSATQGPEQYV.

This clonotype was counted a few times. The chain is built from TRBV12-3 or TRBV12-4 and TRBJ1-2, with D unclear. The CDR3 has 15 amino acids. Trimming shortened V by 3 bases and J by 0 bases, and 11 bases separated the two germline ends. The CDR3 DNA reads TGTGCCAGCAGTTTTAGGGCCAAATCTAACTATGGCTACACCTTC. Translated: CASSFRAKSNYGYTF.

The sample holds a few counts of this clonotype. CDR3: CASSPSGRSTDTQYF. In DNA, the CDR3 is TGTGCCAGCAGTCCTAGCGGGAGAAGCACAGATACGCAGTATTTT. The chain employs TRBV6-6 and TRBJ2-3; 10 nucleotides agree with TRBD2. CDR1 MNHNY and CDR2 SVGAGI come from the germline V gene (reference sequence). The CDR3 is 15 residues long. V dropped 5 bases and J dropped 0; count of bases not matched to a gene: 2.

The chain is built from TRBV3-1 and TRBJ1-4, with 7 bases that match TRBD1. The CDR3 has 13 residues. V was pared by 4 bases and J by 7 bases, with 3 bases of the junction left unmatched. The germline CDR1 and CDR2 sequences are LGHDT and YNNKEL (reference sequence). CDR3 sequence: CASSPGTVEKLFF. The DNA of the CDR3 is TGTGCCAGCAGCCCTGGGACAGTTGAAAAACTGTTTTTT. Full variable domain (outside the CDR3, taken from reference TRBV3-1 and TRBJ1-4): DTAVSQTPKYLVTQMGNDKSIKCEQNLGHDTMYWYKQDSKKFLKIMFSYNNKELIINETVPNRFSPKSPDKAHLNLHINSLELGDSAVYFCASSPGTVEKLFFGSGTQLSVL.

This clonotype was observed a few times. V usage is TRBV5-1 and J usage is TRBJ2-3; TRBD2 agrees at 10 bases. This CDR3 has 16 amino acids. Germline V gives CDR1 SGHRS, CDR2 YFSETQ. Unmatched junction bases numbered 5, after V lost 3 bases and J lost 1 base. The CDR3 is CASSSQRGGRTDTQYF. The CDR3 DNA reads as TGCGCCAGCAGCTCCCAGCGGGGGGGACGCACAGATACGCAGTATTTT. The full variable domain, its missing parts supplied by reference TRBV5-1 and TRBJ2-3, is KAGVTQTPRYLIKTRGQQVTLSCSPISGHRSVSWYQQTPGQGLQFLFEYFSETQRNKGNFPGRFSGRQFSNSRSEMNVSTLELGDSALYLCASSSQRGGRTDTQYFGPGTRLTVL.

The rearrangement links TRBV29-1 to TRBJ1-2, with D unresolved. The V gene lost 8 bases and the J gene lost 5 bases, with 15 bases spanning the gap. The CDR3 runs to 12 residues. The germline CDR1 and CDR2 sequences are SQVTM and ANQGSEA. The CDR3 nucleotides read TGCAGCCCCTGCGAAGGTCGTTATGGCTACACCTTC. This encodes CSPCEGRYGYTF.

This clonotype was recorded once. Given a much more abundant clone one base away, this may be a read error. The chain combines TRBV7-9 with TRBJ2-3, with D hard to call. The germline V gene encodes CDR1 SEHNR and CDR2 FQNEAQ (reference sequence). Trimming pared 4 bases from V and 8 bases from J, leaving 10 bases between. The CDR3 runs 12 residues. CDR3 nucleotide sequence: TGTGCCAGCAGCTCCCAGATGGGTACGCAGTATTTT. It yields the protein CASSSQMGTQYF. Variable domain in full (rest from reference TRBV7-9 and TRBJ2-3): DTGVSQNPRHKITKRGQNVTFRCDPISEHNRLYWYRQTLGQGPEFLTYFQNEAQLEKSRLLSDRFSAERPKGSFSTLEIQRTEQGDSAMYLCASSSQMGTQYFGPGTRLTVL.

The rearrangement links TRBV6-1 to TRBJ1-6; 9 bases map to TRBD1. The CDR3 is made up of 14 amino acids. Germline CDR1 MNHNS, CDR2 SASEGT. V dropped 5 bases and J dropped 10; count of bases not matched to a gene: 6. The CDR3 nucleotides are TGTGCCAGCAGTCTGGACAGGGGAGGATCACCCCTCCACTTT. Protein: CASSLDRGGSPLHF.

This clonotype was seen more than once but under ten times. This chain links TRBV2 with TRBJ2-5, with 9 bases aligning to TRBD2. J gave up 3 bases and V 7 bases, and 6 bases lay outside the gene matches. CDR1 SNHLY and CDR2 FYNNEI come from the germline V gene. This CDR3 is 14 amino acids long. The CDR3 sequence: CASMWRGGKETQYF. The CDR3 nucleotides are TGTGCCAGCATGTGGCGGGGGGGCAAAGAGACCCAGTACTTC.

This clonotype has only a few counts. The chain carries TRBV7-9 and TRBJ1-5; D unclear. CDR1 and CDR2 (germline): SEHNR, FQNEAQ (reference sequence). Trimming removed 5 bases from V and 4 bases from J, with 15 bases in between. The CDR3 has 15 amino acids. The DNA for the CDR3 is TGTGCCAGCAGCCTGGCCCCAGGAAAGAATCAGCCCCAGCATTTT. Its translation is CASSLAPGKNQPQHF.

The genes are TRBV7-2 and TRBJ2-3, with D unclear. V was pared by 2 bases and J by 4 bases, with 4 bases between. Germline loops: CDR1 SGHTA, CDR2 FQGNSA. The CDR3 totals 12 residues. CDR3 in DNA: TGTGCCAGCAGCTTATATTCAGATACGCAGTATTTT. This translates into CASSLYSDTQYF.

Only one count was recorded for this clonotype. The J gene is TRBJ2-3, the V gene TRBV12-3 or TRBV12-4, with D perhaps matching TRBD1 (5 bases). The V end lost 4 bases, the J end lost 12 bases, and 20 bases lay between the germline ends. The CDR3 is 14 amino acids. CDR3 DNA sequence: TGTGCCAGCAGTTCCTACAGGTCTCAAGAGACCCAGTATTTT. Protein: CASSSYRSQETQYF.

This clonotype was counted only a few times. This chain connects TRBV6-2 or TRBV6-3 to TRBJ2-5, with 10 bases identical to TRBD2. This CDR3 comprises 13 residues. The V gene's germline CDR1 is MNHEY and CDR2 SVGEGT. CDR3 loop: CAGGLAARETQYF. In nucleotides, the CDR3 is TGTGCTGGAGGACTAGCGGCAAGGGAGACCCAGTACTTC.

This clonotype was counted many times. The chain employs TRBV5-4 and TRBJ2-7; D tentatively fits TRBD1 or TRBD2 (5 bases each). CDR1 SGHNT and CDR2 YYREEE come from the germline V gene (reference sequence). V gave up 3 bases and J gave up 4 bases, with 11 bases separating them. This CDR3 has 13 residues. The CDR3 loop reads CASSWDGTYEQYV. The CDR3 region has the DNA TGTGCCAGCAGCTGGGACGGTACATACGAGCAGTACGTC.

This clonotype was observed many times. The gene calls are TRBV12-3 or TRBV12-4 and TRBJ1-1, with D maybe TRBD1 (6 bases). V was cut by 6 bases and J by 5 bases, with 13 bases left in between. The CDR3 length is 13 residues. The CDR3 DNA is TGTGCCAGCAGCCTTCGGGGGGCGACTGAAGCTTTCTTT. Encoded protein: CASSLRGATEAFF.

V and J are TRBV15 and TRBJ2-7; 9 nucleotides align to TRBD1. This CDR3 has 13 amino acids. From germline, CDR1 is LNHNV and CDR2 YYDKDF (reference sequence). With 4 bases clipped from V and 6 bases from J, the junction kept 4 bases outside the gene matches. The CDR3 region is CATSMGQGVEQYV. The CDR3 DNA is TGTGCCACCAGCATGGGACAGGGAGTCGAGCAGTACGTC.

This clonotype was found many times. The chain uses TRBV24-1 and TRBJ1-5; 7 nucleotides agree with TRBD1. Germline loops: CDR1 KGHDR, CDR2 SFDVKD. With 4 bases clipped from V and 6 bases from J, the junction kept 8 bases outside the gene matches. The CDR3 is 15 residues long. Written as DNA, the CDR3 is TGTGCCACCAGTGAGAAGGGGGCGCGAGGTCAGCCCCAGCATTTT. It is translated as CATSEKGARGQPQHF.

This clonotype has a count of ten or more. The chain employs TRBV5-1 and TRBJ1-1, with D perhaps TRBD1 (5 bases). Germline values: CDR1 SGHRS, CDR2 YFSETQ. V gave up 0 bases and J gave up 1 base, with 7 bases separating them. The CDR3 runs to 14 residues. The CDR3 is CASSLGDGNTEAFF. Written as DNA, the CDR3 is TGCGCCAGCAGCTTGGGGGACGGGAACACTGAAGCTTTCTTT.